A single T cell receptor (beta chain) is shown here with its context. The ends were cut back, 7 bases at V and 3 bases at J, with 19 bases in the middle. Germline CDR1 reads MNHNS; CDR2 reads SASEGT. The CDR3 contains 15 residues. This sample was included in a study of Graves' ophthalmopathy and Graves' hyperthyroidism. RNA transcripts served as template for amplifying TCR beta CDR3 sequences. Investigators did first-round RT-PCR with HTBI primers, then second-round multiplex PCR. TCRdb reanalysed the multiplex PCR reads using MiXCR and keeps one entry per CDR3 protein. Among about 700,000 distinct CDR3 sequences, roughly two fifths were seen once, and the ten largest hold about 40%. CAS ≥3, NOSPECS ≥4, moderate-to-severe activity and duration under 3 months marked donors with ophthalmopathy. Thyroid ultrasound, orbital computed tomography, TRAb, serum thyroxine and clinical symptoms formed the basis of diagnosis.

Sequencing was performed on peripheral blood. This TCR derives from an adult man with Graves' ophthalmopathy. This chain connects TRBV6-1 to TRBJ2-7; D is undetermined. CDR3 coding DNA: TGTGCCAGCAAACCCGGGCACGGCGCCTACTACGAGCAGTACTTC. Translation gives CASKPGHGAYYEQYF.